This T cell receptor (beta chain) was sequenced in a study of long-term antiretroviral therapy in people with HIV. Version v3.0 of the immunoSEQ assay ran at survey level. The table came from immunoSEQ multiplex PCR; TCRdb's copy has only in-frame clones and leaves some out. Here the sample spans 25,000 to 30,000 clones, approximately 80% being singletons. The CDR3 has 15 residues. The ends were cut back, 10 bases at V and 0 bases at J, with 19 bases in the middle. CDR1 is SGHNT, CDR2 YYREEE, per germline (reference sequence). This rearrangement joins TRBV5-4 to TRBJ1-2, with a weak D call TRBD1 (5 bases). The receptor was derived from a man aged 25-45 years with HIV. Specimen: unsorted PBMCs, collected about 2.7 years after starting antiretroviral therapy. The CDR3 is CASTYAGGANYGYTF. The CDR3 bases are TGTGCCTCCACTTACGCGGGGGGAGCTAACTATGGCTACACCTTC.